The rows below give T cell receptor beta chains drawn from one sample of a study of OX40 agonist ivuxolimab in advanced cancers. Sequencing was performed with immunoSEQ multiplex PCR; in TCRdb, only in-frame clones are kept and a portion is missing. The data hold under 55,000 clones, with over 80% observed a single time. Here the sequenced sample was CD4+ or CD8+ T cells sorted from blood, taken in a trial of the OX40 agonist ivuxolimab. The source of these receptors is an adult with an advanced solid tumor such as melanoma, head and neck, liver or kidney cancer. Both conserved end residues are part of each CDR3. D genes are given only for firm matches. Clone size, where shown, is once, few, many, or a class for clones that have expanded.

V	size	J	D	DNA	CDR3
TRBV29-1	NA	TRBJ1-1	NA	TGCAGCGCCGTCCGGGACGAAGCTTTCTTT	CSAVRDEAFF
TRBV7-2	NA	TRBJ2-2	NA	TGTGCCAGCAGCCACAGCAGGGTCCAGGGGAACACCGGGGAGCTGTTTTTT	CASSHSRVQGNTGELFF
TRBV7-2	NA	TRBJ1-1	NA	TGTGCCAGCAGTTACCCCCAGGGATCAGCGGTGAACACTGAAGCTTTCTTT	CASSYPQGSAVNTEAFF
TRBV19	NA	TRBJ1-1	NA	TGTGCCAGTACCTCCGCCCCGACAGTGACACCCGGTGAAGCTTTCTTT	CASTSAPTVTPGEAFF
TRBV7-6	NA	TRBJ1-1	NA	TGTGCCAGCAGCTTAAGGGCCCGTTGGGTCCTCCATACGAACACCACTGAAGCTTTCTTT	CASSLRARWVLHTNTTEAFF
TRBV18	NA	TRBJ2-5	NA	TGTGCCAGCTCCTCAATGGCTAGCAGGGCCTTCCAAGAGACCCAGTACTTC	CASSSMASRAFQETQYF
TRBV9	NA	TRBJ2-1	NA	TGTGCCAGCAGCGATGAGGTTGCGGGGTCACGATCCGGTGAGCAGTTCTTC	CASSDEVAGSRSGEQFF
TRBV13	NA	TRBJ2-7	NA	TGTGCCAGCAGCTTAGAGTCCAGCTACGAGCAGTACTTC	CASSLESSYEQYF
TRBV4-1	NA	TRBJ2-3	NA	TGCGCCAGCAGCCAAGAGTGGGGAAGCACAGATACGCAGTATTTT	CASSQEWGSTDTQYF
TRBV13	NA	TRBJ2-1	NA	TGTGCCCTACGGCCTAGCGAGACGACCAATGAGCAGTTCTTC	CALRPSETTNEQFF
TRBV6-5	NA	TRBJ2-1	NA	TGTGCCACCCTTGGGCGGGCTTACAATGAGCAGTTCTTC	CATLGRAYNEQFF
TRBV28	NA	TRBJ1-3	NA	TGTGCCCTAGGGCACTCTGGAAACACCATATATTTT	CALGHSGNTIYF
TRBV9	NA	TRBJ2-7	NA	TGTGCCAGCAGCGAATCTGGGGTCGGATACGAGCAGTACTTC	CASSESGVGYEQYF
TRBV23-1	NA	TRBJ1-4	NA	TGCGCCAGCAGCCCACCTGGGATGATTCAACACGCAACTAATGAAAAACTGTTTTTT	CASSPPGMIQHATNEKLFF
TRBV10-3	NA	TRBJ1-4	NA	TGTGCCATCAGCCCGATATCCGGGGATGAAAAACTGTTTTTT	CAISPISGDEKLFF
TRBV27	NA	TRBJ2-3	NA	TGTGCCAGCAGTTTAAGAGTGGTTCCAGATACGCAGTATTTT	CASSLRVVPDTQYF
TRBV9	NA	TRBJ2-7	TRBD2	TGTGCCAGCAGCGTCACTCACGGGAGGGCTAGCGAGCAGTACTTC	CASSVTHGRASEQYF
TRBV28	NA	TRBJ2-3	TRBD2	TGTGCCAGCAGTCCCCGACTAGCGGGAGACCCAGATACGCAGTATTTT	CASSPRLAGDPDTQYF
TRBV29-1	NA	TRBJ2-3	NA	TGCAGCGTTACAGGAGCTAGCACAGATACGCAGTATTTT	CSVTGASTDTQYF
TRBV5-6	once	TRBJ2-7	TRBD1	TGTGCCAGCAGCCCGGACAGGGGCTACGAGCAGTACTTC	CASSPDRGYEQYF
TRBV9	NA	TRBJ2-2	NA	TGTGCCAGCAGCCCCCGGACTCCGGCAATCGGGGAGCTGTTTTTT	CASSPRTPAIGELFF
TRBV7-9	NA	TRBJ2-7	NA	TGTGCCAGCAGCTTAGTCGGCAAGTCCTACGAGCAGTACTTC	CASSLVGKSYEQYF
TRBV9	NA	TRBJ2-2	NA	TGTGCCAGCAGCGCCGAGGTACCCGGAGTGGGGGAGCTGTTTTTT	CASSAEVPGVGELFF
TRBV10-1	NA	TRBJ2-7	TRBD1	TGCGCCAGCAGGGGACAGGAGAGCTCCTACGAGCAGTACTTC	CASRGQESSYEQYF
TRBV6-5	NA	TRBJ1-4	NA	TGTGCCAGCACCATCGGTGAAAAACTGTTTTTT	CASTIGEKLFF
TRBV27	NA	TRBJ2-7	NA	TGTGCCAGCAGTTTATACTCTAACAGGGCCTCCTACGAGCAGTACTTC	CASSLYSNRASYEQYF
TRBV6-6	NA	TRBJ1-1	NA	TGTGCCAGCACCCTCGGACTGGGGAACACTGAAGCTTTCTTT	CASTLGLGNTEAFF
TRBV27	NA	TRBJ2-7	TRBD2	TGTGCCAGCAGTTTTATACTAGCGGGCCTCTACGAGCAGTACTTC	CASSFILAGLYEQYF
TRBV9	NA	TRBJ2-3	NA	TGTGCCAGCAGCGCAGGGCCAGGGGCAGATACGCAGTATTTT	CASSAGPGADTQYF
TRBV6-1	NA	TRBJ1-3	NA	TGTGCCAGCAGTGAAGGGCCTGGAAACACCATATATTTT	CASSEGPGNTIYF
TRBV10-3	NA	TRBJ2-2	NA	TGTGCCATCAGTGCGGAGGGAGAGGGAGAGAGCGGGGAGCTGTTTTTT	CAISAEGEGESGELFF
TRBV2	NA	TRBJ2-5	TRBD1	TGTGCCAGTAGAGTATCTGGACAGGGGGAGACCCAGTACTTC	CASRVSGQGETQYF
TRBV28	NA	TRBJ2-3	NA	TGTGCCAGCAACTCCTTTCGGCCCGATACGCAGTATTTT	CASNSFRPDTQYF
TRBV27	NA	TRBJ1-2	NA	TGTGCCAGCAGCTGGGGGAGGGTGAACTATGGCTACACCTTC	CASSWGRVNYGYTF
TRBV9	NA	TRBJ2-7	NA	TGTGCCAGCAGCCAAACCCATGGGGCCTACGAGCAGTACTTC	CASSQTHGAYEQYF
TRBV10-3	NA	TRBJ2-1	NA	TGTGCCATCAGATCCTTCGCGGGACGAAACAGCTCCTACAATGAGCAGTTCTTC	CAIRSFAGRNSSYNEQFF
TRBV9	NA	TRBJ2-7	TRBD1	TGTGCCAGCAGCGAGCTCGGACAGGGCTACGAGCAGTACTTC	CASSELGQGYEQYF
TRBV28	NA	TRBJ2-5	NA	TGTGCGATCAGACTAGGCCAAGAGACCCAGTACTTC	CAIRLGQETQYF
TRBV13	once	TRBJ1-2	NA	TGTGCCAGCCGAAGGGGGTCGGATGGCTACACCTTC	CASRRGSDGYTF
TRBV4-3	NA	TRBJ2-2	NA	TGCGCCAGCAGCCGCTTAGGGGGAGACCCCACCGGGGAGCTGTTTTTT	CASSRLGGDPTGELFF
TRBV7-3	NA	TRBJ2-3	NA	TGTGCCAGCAGCTTAGGGGACTCTCGCACAGATACGCAGTATTTT	CASSLGDSRTDTQYF
TRBV6-5	NA	TRBJ1-3	NA	TGTGCCAGCAGTCCGGTCCCGGGCTCTGGAAACACCATATATTTT	CASSPVPGSGNTIYF
TRBV29-1	NA	TRBJ2-1	NA	TGCAGCGTGGATTTAGGTCGGAGTATAGGGGATGAGCAGTTCTTC	CSVDLGRSIGDEQFF
TRBV27	NA	TRBJ2-1	NA	TGTGCCAGCAGCTTCGGACACACCAATGAGCAGTTCTTC	CASSFGHTNEQFF
TRBV9	NA	TRBJ2-3	TRBD2	TGTGCCAGCAGCGCCTGGACTAGCGGAGAGGGAACAGATACGCAGTATTTT	CASSAWTSGEGTDTQYF
TRBV4-3	NA	TRBJ2-7	NA	TGCGCCAGCAGCCAAGTTTGGGGAAGCTCCTACGAGCAGTACTTC	CASSQVWGSSYEQYF
TRBV25-1	NA	TRBJ1-6	TRBD1	TGTGCCAGCAGTGAATTAACGAACGGACAGGGGAATTCACCCCTCCACTTT	CASSELTNGQGNSPLHF
TRBV5-1	NA	TRBJ1-5	NA	TGCGCCAGCAGCCCGGAACGGGGATCCAATCAGCCCCAGCATTTT	CASSPERGSNQPQHF
TRBV6-1	NA	TRBJ2-3	NA	TGTGCCAGCAGTGAAGAGGGGACGTGGGGAGCAGGTACGCAGTATTTT	CASSEEGTWGAGTQYF
TRBV27	NA	TRBJ1-2	NA	TGTGCCAGCAGTTTACTCGGGACACTTTCTTCTAACTATGGCTACACCTTC	CASSLLGTLSSNYGYTF
TRBV7-7	NA	TRBJ2-2	TRBD2	TGTGCTAGCAGCTTACGGATACTAGCGGGAGGGCCTAACACCGGGGAGCTGTTTTTT	CASSLRILAGGPNTGELFF
TRBV5-4	NA	TRBJ2-7	NA	TGTGCCAGCAGCTTAAACAGGGAGCCTGCCTACGAGCAGTACTTC	CASSLNREPAYEQYF
TRBV9	NA	TRBJ2-1	NA	TGTGCCAGCAGCGTTGGCGGCCTCGGGTACAATGAGCAGTTCTTC	CASSVGGLGYNEQFF
TRBV10-3	NA	TRBJ2-1	TRBD2	TGTGCCATCCTCGGGGGGAACAATAATGAGCAGTTCTTC	CAILGGNNNEQFF